This T cell receptor beta chain emerged from a study of cytotoxic CD8 clonotypes in ibrutinib-treated CLL. CDR3 length equals 16 residues. The V gene's germline CDR1 is SGDLS and CDR2 YYNGEE. V lost 3 bases and J 0 bases, leaving 15 bases between the germline ends. Points on this clone: What it binds is unknown.

Only in-frame clones appear in the TCRdb table, and some are missing; sequencing was by immunoSEQ multiplex PCR. The sample contains fewer than 300,000 clones, more than 70% of which appear only once. Study-wide results and caveats: Pretreatment clonality was elevated relative to age-matched healthy donors and paralleled circulating CD8+ T-cell counts. The clonality rise at ibrutinib response reflected private clonotype expansion.

This clonotype was obtained from a human donor with chronic lymphocytic leukemia. The sample here was PBMCs, taken at disease progression, from a patient treated with ibrutinib. The J gene is TRBJ1-2, the V gene TRBV9, with D tentatively TRBD1 (6 bases). CDR3 residues: CASSANQGLANYGYTF. The DNA of the CDR3 is TGTGCCAGCAGCGCGAACCAGGGGTTGGCTAACTATGGCTACACCTTC.